Sequencing of this T cell receptor (beta chain) was carried out in a study of beta chain features in type 1 diabetes. Study results and limitations: A pattern of fewer insertions and more deletions at VDJ junctions was seen in type 1 diabetes patients. Researchers report that Type 1 diabetes patients had moderately but significantly shorter TCRB CDR3s across all four CD4+ subsets. Among patients, naive, central memory and Treg TCRB repertoires appeared more similar than among healthy donors.

Isolation of CD4+ naive, central memory, regulatory and stem cell-like memory cells was achieved by sorting via CD45RO/CCR7/CD25/CD127/CD95/CD27. The germline gives CDR1 MDHEN, CDR2 SYDVKM. This CDR3 is 15 amino acids long. Trimming shortened V by 2 bases and J by 1 base, and 11 bases separated the two germline ends. As regards this clone: Its antigen is undetermined.

The isolated RNA, all of it, was reverse transcribed, so expressed TCRB transcripts were what got sequenced. Method: immunoSEQ multiplex PCR; TCRdb's copy keeps in-frame clones and lacks some. There are hundreds of thousands of clones in the sample; 15% occur only once, and roughly 0.098% lies in the top ten. Specimen: naive CD4+ T cells from blood. The chain links TRBV28 to TRBJ1-1; maybe TRBD1 (6 bases). This receptor was taken from a young man in good health. The CDR3 here is CASSLTGTRNTEAFF. DNA for the CDR3: TGTGCCAGCAGTTTAACCGGGACACGGAACACTGAAGCTTTCTTT.